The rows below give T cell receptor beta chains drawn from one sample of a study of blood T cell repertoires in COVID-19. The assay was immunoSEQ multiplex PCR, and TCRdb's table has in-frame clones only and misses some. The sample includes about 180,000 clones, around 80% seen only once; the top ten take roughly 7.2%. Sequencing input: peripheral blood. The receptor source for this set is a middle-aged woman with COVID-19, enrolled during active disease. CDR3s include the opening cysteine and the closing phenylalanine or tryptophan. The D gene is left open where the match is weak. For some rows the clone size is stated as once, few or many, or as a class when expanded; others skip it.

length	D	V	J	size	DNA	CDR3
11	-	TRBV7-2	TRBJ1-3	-	TGTGCCAGCAGCCTAGGGCGGGCCGCGGCTTTT	CASSLGRAAAF
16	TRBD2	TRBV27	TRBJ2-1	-	TGTGCCAGCAGTCTCCCCCGACTAGCCTCCTACAATGAGCAGTTCTTC	CASSLPRLASYNEQFF
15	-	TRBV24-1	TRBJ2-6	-	TGTGCCACCAGCCAGACAGGCGGTGGGGCCAACGTCCTGACTTTC	CATSQTGGGANVLTF
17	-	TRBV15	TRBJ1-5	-	TGTGCCACCAACCCTGTCCGAGGAAACCATAGCAATCAGCCCCAGCATTTT	CATNPVRGNHSNQPQHF
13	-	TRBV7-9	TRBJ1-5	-	TGTGCCAGCACCCCAGGAGGGTATCAGCCCCAGCATTTT	CASTPGGYQPQHF
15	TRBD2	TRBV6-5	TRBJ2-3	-	TGTGCCAGCGGATCGAGCGGGAGAATCACAGATACGCAGTATTTT	CASGSSGRITDTQYF
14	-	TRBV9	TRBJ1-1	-	TGTGCCAGCAGCGTAGCAGGGTTGAACACTGAAGCTTTCTTT	CASSVAGLNTEAFF
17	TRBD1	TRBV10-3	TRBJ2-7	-	TGTGCCATCACCAGCGGGACAGGGGGTGTTAGCTCCTACGAGCAGTACTTC	CAITSGTGGVSSYEQYF
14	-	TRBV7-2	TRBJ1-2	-	TGTGCCAGCAGCTTATTTCCAGGCGTCTATGGCTACACCTTC	CASSLFPGVYGYTF
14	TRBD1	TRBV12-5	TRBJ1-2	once	TGTGCTAGTGGACACAGGGGAGGCCACTATGGCTACACCTTC	CASGHRGGHYGYTF
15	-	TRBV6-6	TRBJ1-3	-	TGTGCCAGCAGTTGGGCCGGGAGCTCTGGAAACACCATATATTTT	CASSWAGSSGNTIYF
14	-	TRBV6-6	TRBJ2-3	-	TGTGCCAGCAGCCCCCTGGGGGGTCGAGGCACGCAGTATTTT	CASSPLGGRGTQYF
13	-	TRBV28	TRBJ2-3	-	TGTGCCTACGCCCCCGGGAGCACAGATACGCAGTATTTT	CAYAPGSTDTQYF
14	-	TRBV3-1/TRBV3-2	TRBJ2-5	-	TGTGCCAGCAGCCAAGATTGGGGCAAAGAGACCCAGTACTTC	CASSQDWGKETQYF
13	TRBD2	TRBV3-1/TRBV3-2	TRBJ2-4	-	TGTGCCAGCAGCCAAAGGGAGGGTAACATTCAGTACTTC	CASSQREGNIQYF
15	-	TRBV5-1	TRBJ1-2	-	TGCGCCAGCAGCTTGGTTCTGGGGGCTAGGGACGGCTACACCTTC	CASSLVLGARDGYTF
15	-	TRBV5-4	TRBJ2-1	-	TGTGCCAGCAGCCCGGCGGGGAGCTCCTACAATGAGCAGTTCTTC	CASSPAGSSYNEQFF
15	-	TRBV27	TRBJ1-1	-	TGTGCCAGCAGTCCCCAAGTCCGGTACGACACTGAAGCTTTCTTT	CASSPQVRYDTEAFF
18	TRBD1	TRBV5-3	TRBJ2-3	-	TGTGCCAGAAGCTTGGCGTGGGACAGACAAACCTTCACAGATACGCAGTATTTT	CARSLAWDRQTFTDTQYF
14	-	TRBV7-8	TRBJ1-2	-	TGTGCCAGCAGCGTCCGTGAGGGGGTATACGGCTACACCTTC	CASSVREGVYGYTF
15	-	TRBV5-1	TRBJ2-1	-	TGCGCCAGCAGCTTGGAATTACAGGGAACCAATGAGCAGTTCTTC	CASSLELQGTNEQFF
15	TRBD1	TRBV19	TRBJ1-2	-	TGTGCCAGTAGTATAGATGGGACAGGGTTCTATGGCTACACCTTC	CASSIDGTGFYGYTF
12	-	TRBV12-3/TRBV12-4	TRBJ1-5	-	TGTGCCAGCAGTTTACAGTTTCAGCCCCAGCATTTT	CASSLQFQPQHF
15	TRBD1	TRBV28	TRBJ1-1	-	TGTGCCAGCAGTACAGGGGACAGGGGGAAAACTGAAGCTTTCTTT	CASSTGDRGKTEAFF
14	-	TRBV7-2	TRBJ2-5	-	TGTGCCAGCAGCTTAGTAAACAGCCAAGAGACCCAGTACTTC	CASSLVNSQETQYF
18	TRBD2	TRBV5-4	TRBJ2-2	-	TGTGCCAGCAGCTTGGCACGTAGCGGGAGGGCCGACACCGGGGAGCTGTTTTTT	CASSLARSGRADTGELFF
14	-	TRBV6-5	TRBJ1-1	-	TGTGCCAGCAGTCGGGACAATTCGAACACTGAAGCTTTCTTT	CASSRDNSNTEAFF
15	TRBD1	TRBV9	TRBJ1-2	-	TGTGCCAGCAGCGTAGGGGACAGGGAGGAGCGTGGCTACACCTTC	CASSVGDREERGYTF
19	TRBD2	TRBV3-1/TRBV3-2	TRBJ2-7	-	TGTGCCAGCAGCCTGGGACAGGGGACCCTAGCGGGAGGGCTGTACGAGCAGTACTTC	CASSLGQGTLAGGLYEQYF
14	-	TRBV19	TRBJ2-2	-	TGTGCCAGTAGTATAGATCGCCGGACCGGGGAGCTGTTTTTT	CASSIDRRTGELFF
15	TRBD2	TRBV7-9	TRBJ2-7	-	TGTGCCAGCAGCTTAGCGGGACTAGGTCTCCACGAGCAGTACTTC	CASSLAGLGLHEQYF
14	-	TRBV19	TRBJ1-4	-	TGTGCCAGTAGTACCCAGGGAAGAGTCGAAAAACTGTTTTTT	CASSTQGRVEKLFF
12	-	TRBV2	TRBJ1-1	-	TGTGCCAGCAGTGAAGCAAGAGGGGAAGCTTTCTTT	CASSEARGEAFF
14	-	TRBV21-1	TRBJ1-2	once	TGTGCCAGCACCCCGGACAGACCTAACTATGGCTACACCTTC	CASTPDRPNYGYTF
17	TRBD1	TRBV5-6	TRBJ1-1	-	TGTGCCAGCAGCTTGGGTCCAACAGGGGTGGTGAACACTGAAGCTTTCTTT	CASSLGPTGVVNTEAFF
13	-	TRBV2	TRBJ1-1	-	TGTGCCAGCAGCTCGCCTACGAACACTGAAGCTTTCTTT	CASSSPTNTEAFF
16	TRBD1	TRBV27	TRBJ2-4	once	TGTGCCAGCAGTTCCTGGACAGGGCGAGCCAAAAACATTCAGTACTTC	CASSSWTGRAKNIQYF
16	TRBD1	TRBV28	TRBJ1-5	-	TGTGCCAGCAGTTTAGGGTCCGGACAGGGCAATCAGCCCCAGCATTTT	CASSLGSGQGNQPQHF
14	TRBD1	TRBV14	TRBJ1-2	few	TGTGCCAGCAGCCCAGGGGGCGCGTACTATGGCTACACCTTC	CASSPGGAYYGYTF
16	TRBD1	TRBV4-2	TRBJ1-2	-	TGTGCCAGCAGCCAAGAGAGGACAGGGACTAACTATGGCTACACCTTC	CASSQERTGTNYGYTF
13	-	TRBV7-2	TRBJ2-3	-	TGTGCCAGCAGCTTAGGAGGTCCGGATACGCAGTATTTT	CASSLGGPDTQYF
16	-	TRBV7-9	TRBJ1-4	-	TGTGCCAGCAGCTTATGGGCCAGGGGTAGTAATGAAAAACTGTTTTTT	CASSLWARGSNEKLFF
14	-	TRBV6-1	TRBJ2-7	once	TGTGCCAGCAGTGAAGCATCCTTAGTCTACGAGCAGTACTTC	CASSEASLVYEQYF
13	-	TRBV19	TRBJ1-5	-	TGTGCCAGTATCCAGGGTCCCAGGCAGCCCCAGCATTTT	CASIQGPRQPQHF
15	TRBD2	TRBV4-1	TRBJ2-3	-	TGCGCCAGCAGCCTGAGCGGGGGGGGCACAGATACGCAGTATTTT	CASSLSGGGTDTQYF
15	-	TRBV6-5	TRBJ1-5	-	TGTGCCAGCAGGGGGGAGGGGGTTAGCAATCAGCCCCAGCATTTT	CASRGEGVSNQPQHF
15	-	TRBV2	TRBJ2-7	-	TGTGCCAGCAGGAACCCCCGCGCGCCCTCCTACGAGCAGTACTTC	CASRNPRAPSYEQYF
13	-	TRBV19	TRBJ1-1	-	TGTGCCAGCCTCTCGACGGGGAACACTGAAGCTTTCTTT	CASLSTGNTEAFF
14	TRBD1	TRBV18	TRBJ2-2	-	TGTGCCAGCTCACCAGCAGGGGGCACCGGGGAGCTGTTTTTT	CASSPAGGTGELFF
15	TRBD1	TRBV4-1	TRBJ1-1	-	TGCGCCAGCAGCCAAGATGCCAGGGGGCTAGCTGAAGCTTTCTTT	CASSQDARGLAEAFF
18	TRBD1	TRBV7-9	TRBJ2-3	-	TGTGCCAGCAGCTCCGGAAGAAGGACAGGGTACTTCACAGATACGCAGTATTTT	CASSSGRRTGYFTDTQYF
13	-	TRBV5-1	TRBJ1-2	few	TGCGCCAGCAGCTTGGCGGTAGAATTGGGCTACACCTTC	CASSLAVELGYTF
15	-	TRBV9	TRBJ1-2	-	TGTGCCAGCAGCGTGAGTCCCGAAGCTAACTATGGCTACACCTTC	CASSVSPEANYGYTF
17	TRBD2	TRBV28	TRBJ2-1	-	TGTGCCAGCAGTTTAGTAGTAGCGGGAGGAAGGCGCAATGAGCAGTTCTTC	CASSLVVAGGRRNEQFF
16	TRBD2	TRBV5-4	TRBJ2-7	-	TGTGCCAGCAGCTTGGAGGTAGCGGGGGGGCTGCGGGAGCAGTACTTC	CASSLEVAGGLREQYF
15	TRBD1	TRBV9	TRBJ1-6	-	TGTGCCAGCAGCGTAGGGGACAGGGAAGGGTCACCCCTCCACTTT	CASSVGDREGSPLHF
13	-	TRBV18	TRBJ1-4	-	TGTGCCAGCTCACCCCGGGGAGGCGAAAAACTGTTTTTT	CASSPRGGEKLFF